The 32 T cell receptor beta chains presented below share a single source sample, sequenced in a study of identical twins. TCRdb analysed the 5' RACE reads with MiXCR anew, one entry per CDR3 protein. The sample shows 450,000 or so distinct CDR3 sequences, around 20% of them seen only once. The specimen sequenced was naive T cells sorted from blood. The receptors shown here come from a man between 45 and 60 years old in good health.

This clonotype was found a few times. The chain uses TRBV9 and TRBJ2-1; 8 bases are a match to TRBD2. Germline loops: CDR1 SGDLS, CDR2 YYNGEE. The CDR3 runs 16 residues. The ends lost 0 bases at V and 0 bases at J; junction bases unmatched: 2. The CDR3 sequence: CASSVESGSSYNEQFF. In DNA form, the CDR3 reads TGTGCCAGCAGCGTAGAAAGCGGGAGCTCCTACAATGAGCAGTTCTTC.

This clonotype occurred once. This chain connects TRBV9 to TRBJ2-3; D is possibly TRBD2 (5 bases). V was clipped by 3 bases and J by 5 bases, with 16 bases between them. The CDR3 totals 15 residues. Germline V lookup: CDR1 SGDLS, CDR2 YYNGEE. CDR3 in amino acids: CASSAIYARGDTQYF. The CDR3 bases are TGTGCCAGCAGCGCTATATACGCTCGGGGAGATACGCAGTATTTT.

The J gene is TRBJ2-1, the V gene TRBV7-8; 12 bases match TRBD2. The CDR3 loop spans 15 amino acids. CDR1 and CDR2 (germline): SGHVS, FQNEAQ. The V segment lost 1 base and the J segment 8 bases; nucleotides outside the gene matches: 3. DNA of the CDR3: TGTGCCAGCAGCTTAGGACTAGCGGGAGCAGATGAGCAGTTCTTC. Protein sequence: CASSLGLAGADEQFF.

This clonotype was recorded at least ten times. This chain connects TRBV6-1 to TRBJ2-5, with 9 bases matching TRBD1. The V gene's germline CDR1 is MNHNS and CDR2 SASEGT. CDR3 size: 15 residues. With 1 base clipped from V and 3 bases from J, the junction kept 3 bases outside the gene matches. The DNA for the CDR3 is TGTGCCAGCAGTGAAGGGGACAGGGAGAAAGAGACCCAGTACTTC. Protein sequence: CASSEGDREKETQYF.

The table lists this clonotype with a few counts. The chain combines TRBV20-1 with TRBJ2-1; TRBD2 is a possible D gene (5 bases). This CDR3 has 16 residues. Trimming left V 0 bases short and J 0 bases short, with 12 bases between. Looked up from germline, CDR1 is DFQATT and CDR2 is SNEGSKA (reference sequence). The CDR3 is CSARDLDWSSYNEQFF. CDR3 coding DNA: TGCAGTGCTAGAGACCTGGACTGGTCCTCCTACAATGAGCAGTTCTTC.

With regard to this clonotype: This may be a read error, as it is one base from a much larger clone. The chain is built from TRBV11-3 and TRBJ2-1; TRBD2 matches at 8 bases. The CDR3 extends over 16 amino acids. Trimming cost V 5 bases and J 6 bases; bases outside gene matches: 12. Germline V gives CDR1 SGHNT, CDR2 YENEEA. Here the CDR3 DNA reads TGTGCCAGCAGCCAGCGCTCTATCGGGAGGGCCAATGAGCAGTTCTTC. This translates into CASSQRSIGRANEQFF. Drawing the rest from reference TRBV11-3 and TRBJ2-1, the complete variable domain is EAGVVQSPRYKIIEKKQPVAFWCNPISGHNTLYWYLQNLGQGPELLIRYENEEAVDDSQLPKDRFSAERLKGVDSTLKIQPAELGDSAVYLCASSQRSIGRANEQFFGPGTRLTVL.

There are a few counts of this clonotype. CDR3 protein: CASSRPLNTEAFF. The CDR3 DNA sequence: TGTGCCAGCAGTCGCCCGCTGAACACTGAAGCTTTCTTT. The chain employs TRBV6-2 or TRBV6-3 and TRBJ1-1; D unclear. Germline CDR1 reads MNHEY; CDR2 reads SVGEGT. This CDR3 contains 13 residues. With 5 bases removed from V and 0 bases from J, the gap between germline ends came to 7 bases.

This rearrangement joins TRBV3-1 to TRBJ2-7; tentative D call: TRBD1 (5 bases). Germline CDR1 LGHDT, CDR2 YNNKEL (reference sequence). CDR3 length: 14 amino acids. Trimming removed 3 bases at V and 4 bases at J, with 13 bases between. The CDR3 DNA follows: TGTGCCAGCAGCCACGGCAGGGTTGCTTACGAGCAGTACTTC. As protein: CASSHGRVAYEQYF.

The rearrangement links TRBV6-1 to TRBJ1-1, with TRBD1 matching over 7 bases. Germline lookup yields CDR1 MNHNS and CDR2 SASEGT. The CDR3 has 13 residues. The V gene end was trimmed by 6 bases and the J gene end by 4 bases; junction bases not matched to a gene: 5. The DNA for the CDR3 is TGTGCCAGCAGACAGGGGAAGGGCACTGAAGCTTTCTTT. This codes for CASRQGKGTEAFF.

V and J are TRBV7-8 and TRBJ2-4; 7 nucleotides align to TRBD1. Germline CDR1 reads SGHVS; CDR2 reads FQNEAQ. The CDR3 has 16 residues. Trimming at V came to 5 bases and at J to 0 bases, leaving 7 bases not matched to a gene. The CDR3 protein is CASSPDRFLAKNIQYF. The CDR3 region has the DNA TGTGCCAGCAGCCCGGACAGGTTCTTAGCCAAAAACATTCAGTACTTC.

This chain's CDR3 is CASSSHDRVAFF. The CDR3 nucleotides are TGTGCCAGCAGCTCCCACGACAGGGTAGCTTTCTTT. The rearrangement joins TRBV11-3 to TRBJ1-1, with 7 bases that match TRBD1. Germline V gene sequence: CDR1 SGHNT, CDR2 YENEEA. The CDR3 consists of 12 residues. Trimming removed 4 bases from V and 10 bases from J; junction bases left unmatched: 6.

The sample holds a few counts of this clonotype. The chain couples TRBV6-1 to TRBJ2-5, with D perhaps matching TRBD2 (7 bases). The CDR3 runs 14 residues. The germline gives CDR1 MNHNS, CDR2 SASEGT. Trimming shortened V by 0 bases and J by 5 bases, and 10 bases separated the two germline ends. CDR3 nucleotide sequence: TGTGCCAGCAGTGAAGCCAGGGGAGGGGAGACCCAGTACTTC. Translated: CASSEARGGETQYF.

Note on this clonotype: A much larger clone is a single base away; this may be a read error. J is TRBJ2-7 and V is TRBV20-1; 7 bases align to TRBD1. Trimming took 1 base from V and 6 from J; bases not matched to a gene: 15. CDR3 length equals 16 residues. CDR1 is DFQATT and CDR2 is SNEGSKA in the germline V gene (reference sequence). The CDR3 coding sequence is TGCAGTGCTAGAGCCCCGAGACAGGGTCGCAGCTCCGAGCAGTACTTC. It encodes CSARAPRQGRSSEQYF.

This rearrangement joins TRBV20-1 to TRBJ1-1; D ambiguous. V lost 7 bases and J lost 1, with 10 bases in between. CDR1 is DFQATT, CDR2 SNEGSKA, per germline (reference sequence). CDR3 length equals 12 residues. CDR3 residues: CSGPRSNTEAFF. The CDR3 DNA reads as TGCAGTGGTCCCAGGTCGAACACTGAAGCTTTCTTT.

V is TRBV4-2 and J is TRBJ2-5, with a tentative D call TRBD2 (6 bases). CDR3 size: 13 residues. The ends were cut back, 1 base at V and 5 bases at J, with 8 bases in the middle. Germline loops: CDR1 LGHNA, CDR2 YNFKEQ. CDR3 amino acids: CASSQVGGETQYF. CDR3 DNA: TGTGCCAGCAGCCAAGTTGGGGGGGAGACCCAGTACTTC.

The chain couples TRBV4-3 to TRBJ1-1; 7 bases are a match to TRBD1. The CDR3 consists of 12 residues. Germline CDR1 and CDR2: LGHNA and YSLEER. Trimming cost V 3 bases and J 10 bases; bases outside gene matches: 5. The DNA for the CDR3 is TGCGCCAGCAGCCACCTAACAGGGGCAGCTTTCTTT. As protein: CASSHLTGAAFF.

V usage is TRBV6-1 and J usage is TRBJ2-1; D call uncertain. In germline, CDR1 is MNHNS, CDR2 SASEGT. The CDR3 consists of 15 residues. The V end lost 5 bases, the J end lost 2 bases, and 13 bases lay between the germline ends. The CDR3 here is CASSPLRPPYNEQFF. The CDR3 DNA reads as TGTGCCAGCAGTCCCCTCCGTCCCCCCTACAATGAGCAGTTCTTC.

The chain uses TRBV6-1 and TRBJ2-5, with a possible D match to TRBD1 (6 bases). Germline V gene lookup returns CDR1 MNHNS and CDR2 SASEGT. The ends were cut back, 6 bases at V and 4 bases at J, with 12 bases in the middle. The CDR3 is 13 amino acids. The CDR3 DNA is TGTGCCAGCAGGAAACAGGGAATAGAGACCCAGTACTTC. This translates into CASRKQGIETQYF.

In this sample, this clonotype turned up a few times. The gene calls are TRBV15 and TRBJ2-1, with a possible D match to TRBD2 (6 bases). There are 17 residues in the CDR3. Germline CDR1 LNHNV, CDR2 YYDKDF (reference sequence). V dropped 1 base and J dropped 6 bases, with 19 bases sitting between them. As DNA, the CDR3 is TGTGCCACCAGCAGAGGTGGAAGGGGACTCCGGCCCAATGAGCAGTTCTTC. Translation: CATSRGGRGLRPNEQFF.

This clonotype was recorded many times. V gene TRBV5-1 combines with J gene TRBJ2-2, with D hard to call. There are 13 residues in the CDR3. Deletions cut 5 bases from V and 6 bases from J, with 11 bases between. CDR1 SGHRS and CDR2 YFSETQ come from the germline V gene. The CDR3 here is CASSPVAAGELFF. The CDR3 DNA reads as TGCGCCAGCAGTCCAGTTGCGGCCGGGGAGCTGTTTTTT.

The CDR3 sequence: CASSYTGGAKDIQYF. The DNA of the CDR3 is TGTGCCAGCAGCTACACAGGGGGCGCGAAAGACATTCAGTACTTC. The chain recombines TRBV3-1 with TRBJ2-4; 9 bases fit TRBD1. This CDR3 has 15 amino acids. The V gene end was trimmed by 5 bases and the J gene end by 8 bases; junction bases not matched to a gene: 10. Germline CDR1 is LGHDT and CDR2 is YNNKEL (reference sequence).

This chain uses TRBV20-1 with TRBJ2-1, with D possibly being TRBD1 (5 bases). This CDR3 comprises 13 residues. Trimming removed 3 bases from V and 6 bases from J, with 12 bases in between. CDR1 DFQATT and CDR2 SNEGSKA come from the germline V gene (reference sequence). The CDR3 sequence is CSASRPDINEQFF. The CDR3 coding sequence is TGCAGTGCTAGTCGCCCGGACATCAATGAGCAGTTCTTC.

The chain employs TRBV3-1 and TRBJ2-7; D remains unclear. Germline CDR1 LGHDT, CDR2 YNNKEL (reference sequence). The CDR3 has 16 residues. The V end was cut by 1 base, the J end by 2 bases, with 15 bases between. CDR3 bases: TGTGCCAGCAGCCAAGTTCTTCAGCTGATGACCTACGAGCAGTACTTC. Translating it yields CASSQVLQLMTYEQYF.

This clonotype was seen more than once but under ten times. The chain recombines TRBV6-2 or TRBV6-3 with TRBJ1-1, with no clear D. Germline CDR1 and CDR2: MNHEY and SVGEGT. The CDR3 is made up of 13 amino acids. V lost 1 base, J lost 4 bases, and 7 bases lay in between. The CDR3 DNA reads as TGTGCCAGCAGTTACTACCAGCGCACTGAAGCTTTCTTT. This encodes CASSYYQRTEAFF.

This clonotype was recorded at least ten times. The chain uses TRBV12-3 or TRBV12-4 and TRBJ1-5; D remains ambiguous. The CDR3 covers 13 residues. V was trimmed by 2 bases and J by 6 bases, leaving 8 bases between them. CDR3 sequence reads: CASSLSGVQPQHF. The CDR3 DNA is TGTGCCAGCAGTTTAAGTGGGGTTCAGCCCCAGCATTTT.

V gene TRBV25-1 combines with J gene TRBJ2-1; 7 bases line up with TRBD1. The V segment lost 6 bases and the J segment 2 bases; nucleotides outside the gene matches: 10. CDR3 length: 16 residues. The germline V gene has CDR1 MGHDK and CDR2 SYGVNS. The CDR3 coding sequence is TGTGCCAGCAGCCATTCCGGGACAGTTACCTACAATGAGCAGTTCTTC. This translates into CASSHSGTVTYNEQFF.

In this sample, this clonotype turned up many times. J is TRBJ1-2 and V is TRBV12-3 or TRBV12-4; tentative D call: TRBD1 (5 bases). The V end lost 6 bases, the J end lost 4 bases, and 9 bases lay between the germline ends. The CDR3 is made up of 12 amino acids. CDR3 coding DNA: TGTGCCAGCAGCCCGGGGCCCTATGGCTACACCTTC. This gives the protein CASSPGPYGYTF.

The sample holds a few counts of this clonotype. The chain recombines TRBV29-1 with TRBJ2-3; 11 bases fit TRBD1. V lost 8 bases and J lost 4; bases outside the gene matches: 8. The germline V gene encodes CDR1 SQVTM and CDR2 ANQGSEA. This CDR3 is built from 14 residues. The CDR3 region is CSLRTGGLSDTQYF. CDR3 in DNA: TGCAGCCTCAGGACAGGGGGCTTATCAGATACGCAGTATTTT.

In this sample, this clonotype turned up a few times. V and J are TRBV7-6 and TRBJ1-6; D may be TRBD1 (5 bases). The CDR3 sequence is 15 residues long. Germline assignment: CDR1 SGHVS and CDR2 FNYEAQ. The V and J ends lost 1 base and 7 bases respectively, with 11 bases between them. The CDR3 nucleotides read TGTGCCAGCAGCTTAGATGGGGGTATGAATTCACCCCTCCACTTT. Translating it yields CASSLDGGMNSPLHF.

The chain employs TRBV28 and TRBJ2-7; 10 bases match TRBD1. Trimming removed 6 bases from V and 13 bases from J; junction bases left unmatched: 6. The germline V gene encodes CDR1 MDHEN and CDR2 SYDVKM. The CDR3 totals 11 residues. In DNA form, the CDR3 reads TGTGCCAGCAGCGCCGGGACAGGGGAATACTTC. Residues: CASSAGTGEYF.

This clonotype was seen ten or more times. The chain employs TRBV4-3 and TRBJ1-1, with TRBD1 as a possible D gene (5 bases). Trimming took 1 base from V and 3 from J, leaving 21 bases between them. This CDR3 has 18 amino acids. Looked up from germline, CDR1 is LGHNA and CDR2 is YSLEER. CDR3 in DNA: TGCGCCAGCAGCCAAGTCAGCCTGGGCAGGGACCGGTACACTGAAGCTTTCTTT. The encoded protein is CASSQVSLGRDRYTEAFF.

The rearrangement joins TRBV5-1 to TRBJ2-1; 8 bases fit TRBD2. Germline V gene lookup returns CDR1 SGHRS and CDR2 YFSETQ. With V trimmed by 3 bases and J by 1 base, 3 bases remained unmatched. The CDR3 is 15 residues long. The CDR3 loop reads CASSSAGESYNEQFF. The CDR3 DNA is TGCGCCAGCAGCTCAGCGGGAGAATCCTACAATGAGCAGTTCTTC.